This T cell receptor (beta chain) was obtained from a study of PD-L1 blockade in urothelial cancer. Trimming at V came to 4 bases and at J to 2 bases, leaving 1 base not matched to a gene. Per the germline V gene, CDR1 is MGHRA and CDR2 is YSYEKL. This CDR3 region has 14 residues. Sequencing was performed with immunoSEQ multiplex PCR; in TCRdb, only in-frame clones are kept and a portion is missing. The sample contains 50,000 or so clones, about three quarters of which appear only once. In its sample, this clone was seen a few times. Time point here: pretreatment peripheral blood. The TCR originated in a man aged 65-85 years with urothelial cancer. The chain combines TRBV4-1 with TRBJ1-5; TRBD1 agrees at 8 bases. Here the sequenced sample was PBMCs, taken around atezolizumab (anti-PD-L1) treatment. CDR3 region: CASSLDRGNQPQHF. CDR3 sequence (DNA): TGCGCCAGCAGCCTGGACAGGGGCAATCAGCCCCAGCATTTT.